What follows are 11 T cell receptor beta chains derived from one specimen sequenced in a study of T cell repertoires in cytomegalovirus infection (dated by TCRdb to about 2019). Sequenced using an Illumina HiSeq 1500. Using fastp at Q25 and MiXCR, TCRdb reprocessed the public reads and kept productive beta chains. Entries are consolidated by CDR3 protein sequence, retaining the most common genes and DNA. This sample holds 50,000 to 55,000 distinct CDR3 sequences; around a fifth were observed only once. 26% of the sample lies in the top ten. Taken with the paper, the label for treatment or condition translates to: in vitro stimulation with specific CMV peptide epitopes to enrich CMV-specific T cells. Their target antigens are unknown. This sample comprised CD8+ T cells from cultured PBMCs, obtained from culture after CMV antigen stimulation. All receptors come from a human donor in good health (CMV status not recorded). Some clones in this sample may be carry-over from other donors' samples.

V and J are TRBV7-9 and TRBJ1-6, with TRBD1 as a possible D gene (6 bases). This CDR3 has 15 residues. Germline V gives CDR1 SEHNR, CDR2 FQNEAQ (reference sequence). Trimming took 1 base from V and 10 from J, leaving 14 bases between them. This CDR3 reads CASSLGGGGTSPLHF. CDR3 sequence (DNA): TGTGCCAGCAGCTTAGGGGGAGGGGGGACCTCACCCCTCCACTTT.

This chain uses TRBV14 with TRBJ2-3, with D hard to call. This CDR3 spans 14 amino acids. Germline V lookup: CDR1 SGHDN, CDR2 FVKESK. The germline V and J ends were trimmed by 6 bases and 0 bases, with 10 bases remaining between them. The DNA for the CDR3 is TGTGCCAGCAGACTCGCGCTGAGCACAGATACGCAGTATTTT. The encoded protein is CASRLALSTDTQYF.

This clonotype came up a few times. The chain recombines TRBV4-1 with TRBJ2-2, with D tentatively TRBD2 (5 bases). V lost 3 bases and J 5 bases, leaving 13 bases between the germline ends. The CDR3 runs to 15 residues. CDR1 is MGHRA, CDR2 YSYEKL, per germline. CDR3 sequence reads: CASSHSGSDTGELFF. DNA of the CDR3: TGCGCCAGCAGCCACTCGGGGTCGGATACCGGGGAGCTGTTTTTT.

This clonotype was found a few times. This chain links TRBV9 with TRBJ2-7, with TRBD2 as a possible D gene (6 bases). The germline V gene has CDR1 SGDLS and CDR2 YYNGEE. This CDR3 spans 15 amino acids. Between the trimmed V and J ends, which lost 3 bases and 1 base, there was a span of 14 bases. In DNA, the CDR3 is TGTGCCAGCAGCGGGGGTTGGGCGGGATCCTACGAGCAGTACTTC. Translating it yields CASSGGWAGSYEQYF. Combining the CDR3 with reference TRBV9 and TRBJ2-7 gives the whole variable domain DSGVTQTPKHLITATGQRVTLRCSPRSGDLSVYWYQQSLDQGLQFLIQYYNGEERAKGNILERFSAQQFPDLHSELNLSSLELGDSALYFCASSGGWAGSYEQYFGPGTRLTVT.

This sequence joins TRBV7-3 and TRBJ2-1; a possible D gene is TRBD1 (6 bases). This CDR3 spans 14 amino acids. Trimming pared 2 bases from V and 6 bases from J, leaving 11 bases between. CDR1 and CDR2 (germline): SGHTA, FQGTGA. The CDR3 sequence is CASSLGQTPNEQFF. In nucleotides, the CDR3 is TGTGCCAGCAGCTTAGGACAGACCCCCAATGAGCAGTTCTTC.

The rearrangement links TRBV12-5 to TRBJ1-1; D ambiguous. This CDR3 has 11 residues. The V and J ends lost 1 base and 7 bases respectively, with 4 bases between them. Germline CDR1 is LGHNT and CDR2 is FRNRAP. The CDR3, as DNA: TGTGCTAGTGGTTTGGACGATGAAGCTTTCTTT. It codes for CASGLDDEAFF.

V is TRBV7-2 and J is TRBJ1-2; the D gene is possibly TRBD1 (5 bases). Germline V gene lookup returns CDR1 SGHTA and CDR2 FQGNSA. V was cut by 5 bases and J by 4 bases, with 14 bases left in between. This CDR3 region has 14 residues. DNA of the CDR3: TGTGCCAGCAGCACCAATCCCCAGGGCTATGGCTACACCTTC. Translated: CASSTNPQGYGYTF.

The sample holds a few counts of this clonotype. CDR3 in DNA: TGTGCCAGCAGTAGGACAGTGGCCCCCTACGAGCAGTACTTC. Translation: CASSRTVAPYEQYF. This rearrangement joins TRBV27 to TRBJ2-7, with a weak D call TRBD1 (6 bases). The germline V gene has CDR1 MNHEY and CDR2 SMNVEV (reference sequence). With 5 bases removed from V and 2 bases from J, the gap between germline ends came to 13 bases. The CDR3 extends over 14 amino acids.

This clonotype was seen ten or more times. The rearrangement links TRBV12-3 or TRBV12-4 to TRBJ1-2; TRBD1 aligns across 10 bases. With 5 bases clipped from V and 2 bases from J, the junction kept 8 bases outside the gene matches. This CDR3 comprises 16 residues. The CDR3 DNA reads as TGTGCCAGCAGTCAACTTCCGGGACAGGGGAACTATGGCTACACCTTC. Protein product: CASSQLPGQGNYGYTF.

Here the CDR3 DNA reads TGTGCCAGCAGCTATGGGAACTACGAGCAGTACTTC. It translates to CASSYGNYEQYF. The gene calls are TRBV7-2 and TRBJ2-7; D not certain. The CDR3 sequence is 12 residues long. The V gene's germline CDR1 is SGHTA and CDR2 FQGNSA. V gave up 4 bases and J gave up 3 bases, with 7 bases separating them.

The V call is TRBV7-9, the J call TRBJ2-2; 7 bases map to TRBD2. Germline trimming cut 5 bases from V and 2 bases from J; bases unmatched to any gene: 8. Germline V CDR1 and CDR2: SEHNR, FQNEAQ (reference sequence). The CDR3 extends over 16 amino acids. The CDR3 DNA sequence: TGTGCCAGCAGCGGTTGGGAGCGGGGAAACACCGGGGAGCTGTTTTTT. It is translated as CASSGWERGNTGELFF.